The text below deals with one T cell receptor (beta chain). The sample belongs to a study of OX40 agonist ivuxolimab in advanced cancers. The assay was immunoSEQ multiplex PCR, and TCRdb's table has in-frame clones only and misses some. Of about 83,000 clones in the sample, about 86% were seen once. The CDR3 has 15 residues. The ends lost 3 bases at V and 5 bases at J; junction bases unmatched: 6. Germline V gene data show CDR1 as KGHSH and CDR2 as LQKENI. The TCR comes from an adult with an advanced solid tumor such as melanoma, head and neck, liver or kidney cancer. Here the sequenced sample was CD4+ or CD8+ T cells sorted from blood, taken in a trial of the OX40 agonist ivuxolimab. The chain joins TRBV18 to TRBJ2-2; 7 bases agree with TRBD1. The CDR3 spells CASSPYRGETGELFF. The DNA for the CDR3 is TGTGCCAGCTCACCTTACAGGGGAGAGACCGGGGAGCTGTTTTTT.